A selection of T cell receptor beta chains follows, all from one sample in a study of Graves' ophthalmopathy and Graves' hyperthyroidism. Using its own MiXCR run on the multiplex PCR reads, TCRdb lists one record per CDR3 protein. The table has 600,000 to 700,000 distinct CDR3 sequences, over 40% seen once. Source material: peripheral blood. These receptors came from an adult man with Graves' ophthalmopathy. Both conserved end residues are part of each CDR3. Fields, in order: V gene, D gene, clone size, J gene, CDR3 protein, CDR3 DNA. A D gene is named only where the DNA matches it firmly. Clone size is shown for a subset of rows, as once, few, many or a class of expanded clone.

v_gene: TRBV10-3; d_gene: TRBD1; abundance: .; j_gene: TRBJ1-2; CDR3aa: CATGARGYTF; CDR3nt: TGTGCAACAGGGGCGAGAGGCTACACCTTC
v_gene: TRBV5-5; d_gene: .; abundance: .; j_gene: TRBJ1-3; CDR3aa: CASISSGPYSGNTIYF; CDR3nt: TGTGCCAGCATCTCGAGCGGGCCTTACTCTGGAAACACCATATATTTT
v_gene: TRBV7-2; d_gene: .; abundance: few; j_gene: TRBJ2-5; CDR3aa: CASSLVGGTAFQETQYF; CDR3nt: TGTGCCAGCAGCTTAGTAGGAGGGACAGCCTTTCAAGAGACCCAGTACTTC
v_gene: TRBV12-3/TRBV12-4; d_gene: .; abundance: many; j_gene: TRBJ2-7; CDR3aa: CASSQPGARYEQYF; CDR3nt: TGTGCCAGCAGTCAACCAGGGGCACGCTACGAGCAGTACTTC
v_gene: TRBV10-3; d_gene: .; abundance: many; j_gene: TRBJ1-4; CDR3aa: CAISPGIRGEKLFF; CDR3nt: TGTGCCATCAGTCCGGGGATTCGCGGTGAAAAACTGTTTTTT
v_gene: TRBV2; d_gene: .; abundance: .; j_gene: TRBJ1-4; CDR3aa: CASSVEAYYNEKLFF; CDR3nt: TGTGCCAGCAGTGTCGAGGCGTACTACAATGAAAAACTGTTTTTT
v_gene: TRBV25-1; d_gene: TRBD1; abundance: .; j_gene: TRBJ1-6; CDR3aa: CASSSQGDQPLHF; CDR3nt: TGTGCCAGCAGTTCCCAGGGGGATCAGCCCCTCCACTTT
v_gene: TRBV9; d_gene: .; abundance: .; j_gene: TRBJ2-7; CDR3aa: CASSPRAINPYEQYF; CDR3nt: TGTGCCAGCAGCCCCCGGGCGATCAACCCCTACGAGCAGTACTTC
v_gene: TRBV29-1; d_gene: TRBD1; abundance: many; j_gene: TRBJ1-1; CDR3aa: CSVEGGTGGPKWNTEAFF; CDR3nt: TGCAGCGTTGAAGGAGGGACAGGGGGCCCGAAGTGGAACACTGAAGCTTTCTTT
v_gene: TRBV7-2; d_gene: TRBD1; abundance: many; j_gene: TRBJ1-5; CDR3aa: CASSPGRGDQPQHF; CDR3nt: TGTGCCAGCAGCCCGGGCAGGGGGGATCAGCCCCAGCATTTT
v_gene: TRBV19; d_gene: TRBD1; abundance: .; j_gene: TRBJ1-5; CDR3aa: CAWSRQGANQPQHF; CDR3nt: TGTGCCTGGAGTAGACAGGGGGCAAATCAGCCCCAGCATTTT
v_gene: TRBV19; d_gene: .; abundance: many; j_gene: TRBJ1-4; CDR3aa: CASEGRYNEKLFF; CDR3nt: TGTGCCAGCGAGGGACGGTATAATGAAAAACTGTTTTTT
v_gene: TRBV20-1; d_gene: TRBD1; abundance: .; j_gene: TRBJ2-7; CDR3aa: CSARDNVWDRAYEQYF; CDR3nt: TGCAGTGCTAGAGATAATGTTTGGGACAGGGCCTACGAGCAGTACTTC
v_gene: TRBV10-3; d_gene: TRBD1; abundance: many; j_gene: TRBJ1-4; CDR3aa: CAISEKGQAPNEKLFF; CDR3nt: TGTGCCATCAGTGAGAAGGGACAGGCACCGAATGAAAAACTGTTTTTT
v_gene: TRBV7-2; d_gene: TRBD2; abundance: many; j_gene: TRBJ2-5; CDR3aa: CASSRFGQRGQETQYF; CDR3nt: TGTGCCAGCAGCCGATTTGGCCAGCGGGGTCAAGAGACCCAGTACTTC
v_gene: TRBV25-1; d_gene: .; abundance: .; j_gene: TRBJ2-7; CDR3aa: CAWSVIDEQYF; CDR3nt: TGTGCCTGGAGTGTCATCGACGAGCAGTACTTC
v_gene: TRBV20-1; d_gene: .; abundance: once; j_gene: TRBJ1-2; CDR3aa: CSARDLAGDYGYTF; CDR3nt: TGCAGTGCTAGAGATTTGGCAGGGGATTATGGCTACACCTTC
v_gene: TRBV10-3; d_gene: TRBD1; abundance: .; j_gene: TRBJ1-2; CDR3aa: CAWREGGYYGYTF; CDR3nt: TGTGCCTGGAGGGAAGGGGGCTACTATGGCTACACCTTC
v_gene: TRBV15; d_gene: TRBD2; abundance: many; j_gene: TRBJ2-5; CDR3aa: CATSRGRGGGEETQYF; CDR3nt: TGTGCCACCAGCAGAGGTCGTGGCGGGGGAGAAGAGACCCAGTACTTC
v_gene: TRBV6-5; d_gene: TRBD1; abundance: .; j_gene: TRBJ2-7; CDR3aa: CASTGTGVREQYF; CDR3nt: TGTGCCAGCACCGGGACAGGGGTGCGAGAGCAGTACTTC
v_gene: TRBV7-9; d_gene: .; abundance: .; j_gene: TRBJ1-1; CDR3aa: CASSQIKGKLNTEAFF; CDR3nt: TGCGCCAGCAGCCAAATAAAGGGCAAGTTGAACACTGAAGCTTTCTTT
v_gene: TRBV9; d_gene: .; abundance: .; j_gene: TRBJ2-1; CDR3aa: CASSVGDNNEQFF; CDR3nt: TGTGCCAGCAGCGTAGGGGATAACAATGAGCAGTTCTTC
v_gene: TRBV10-3; d_gene: TRBD1; abundance: once; j_gene: TRBJ2-6; CDR3aa: CAISEGNDRGMRANVLTF; CDR3nt: TGTGCCATCAGTGAGGGGAACGACAGGGGGATGAGGGCCAACGTCCTGACTTTC
v_gene: TRBV15; d_gene: TRBD1; abundance: .; j_gene: TRBJ2-7; CDR3aa: CATSKGTASWQYF; CDR3nt: TGTGCCACCAGCAAAGGGACAGCTAGTTGGCAGTACTTC
v_gene: TRBV12-3/TRBV12-4; d_gene: .; abundance: many; j_gene: TRBJ2-5; CDR3aa: CASRLGLHQETQYF; CDR3nt: TGTGCCAGCAGGCTAGGACTGCACCAAGAGACCCAGTACTTC
v_gene: TRBV24-1; d_gene: .; abundance: .; j_gene: TRBJ1-5; CDR3aa: CASSLDLNRPQHF; CDR3nt: TGTGCCAGCAGCTTGGATCTGAATCGGCCCCAGCATTTT
v_gene: TRBV12-5; d_gene: .; abundance: .; j_gene: TRBJ1-1; CDR3aa: CASALEGRTEAFF; CDR3nt: TGTGCCAGCGCTTTGGAGGGGCGGACTGAAGCTTTCTTT
v_gene: TRBV5-1; d_gene: .; abundance: many; j_gene: TRBJ1-6; CDR3aa: CASSLTGLQGSYNSPLHF; CDR3nt: TGCGCCAGCAGCTTGACGGGCTTACAGGGCTCCTATAATTCACCCCTCCACTTT
v_gene: TRBV15; d_gene: .; abundance: once; j_gene: TRBJ1-3; CDR3aa: CATSSPVGISGNTIYF; CDR3nt: TGTGCCACCAGCAGCCCTGTTGGGATTTCTGGAAACACCATATATTTT
v_gene: TRBV5-1; d_gene: .; abundance: many; j_gene: TRBJ1-1; CDR3aa: CASSLARGEAFF; CDR3nt: TGTGCCAGCAGCTTAGCCAGAGGTGAAGCTTTCTTT
v_gene: TRBV11-1; d_gene: .; abundance: many; j_gene: TRBJ1-2; CDR3aa: CASSTQPDGIYGYTF; CDR3nt: TGTGCCAGCAGCACTCAACCGGACGGAATCTATGGCTACACCTTC
v_gene: TRBV20-1; d_gene: TRBD2; abundance: .; j_gene: TRBJ2-1; CDR3aa: CSASSGSSYNEQFF; CDR3nt: TGCAGTGCCTCTAGCGGTAGCTCCTACAATGAGCAGTTCTTC
v_gene: TRBV19; d_gene: .; abundance: many; j_gene: TRBJ2-7; CDR3aa: CASSMGPLTYEQYF; CDR3nt: TGTGCCAGTAGTATGGGTCCTCTGACCTACGAGCAGTACTTC
v_gene: TRBV7-9; d_gene: .; abundance: many; j_gene: TRBJ2-7; CDR3aa: CASRPPTGGTKGEYF; CDR3nt: TGTGCCAGCAGGCCACCGACGGGGGGCACGAAGGGAGAGTACTTC
v_gene: TRBV15; d_gene: TRBD1; abundance: .; j_gene: TRBJ2-5; CDR3aa: CATSSFGRGETQYF; CDR3nt: TGTGCCACCAGCAGTTTCGGCAGGGGGGAGACCCAGTACTTC
v_gene: TRBV25-1; d_gene: .; abundance: few; j_gene: TRBJ1-4; CDR3aa: CASSNRPGPGFAEKLFF; CDR3nt: TGTGCCAGCAGCAACCGACCGGGACCAGGGTTCGCTGAAAAACTGTTTTTT
v_gene: TRBV7-9; d_gene: TRBD1; abundance: .; j_gene: TRBJ1-1; CDR3aa: CASSPTMTGDTEAFF; CDR3nt: TGTGCCAGCAGCCCTACGATGACAGGGGACACTGAAGCTTTCTTT
v_gene: TRBV4-3; d_gene: TRBD1; abundance: .; j_gene: TRBJ2-7; CDR3aa: CASSQGSSGQGAYEQYF; CDR3nt: TGCGCCAGCAGCCAAGGAAGTTCGGGACAGGGGGCATACGAGCAGTACTTC
v_gene: TRBV7-2; d_gene: .; abundance: many; j_gene: TRBJ1-4; CDR3aa: CASSLVPNHNEKLFF; CDR3nt: TGTGCCAGCAGCTTAGTGCCTAACCATAATGAAAAACTGTTTTTT
v_gene: TRBV14; d_gene: .; abundance: .; j_gene: TRBJ1-4; CDR3aa: CASSGWSSELFF; CDR3nt: TGTGCCAGCAGCGGTTGGTCCTCCGAACTGTTTTTT
v_gene: TRBV5-1; d_gene: TRBD1; abundance: .; j_gene: TRBJ1-6; CDR3aa: CASSPWTGTTLGSPLHF; CDR3nt: TGCGCCAGCAGCCCCTGGACAGGGACAACTTTGGGTTCACCCCTCCACTTT
v_gene: TRBV29-1; d_gene: TRBD1; abundance: many; j_gene: TRBJ1-2; CDR3aa: CSLRTGGTGYTF; CDR3nt: TGCAGCCTTCGGACAGGGGGAACTGGCTACACCTTC
v_gene: TRBV7-9; d_gene: TRBD1; abundance: once; j_gene: TRBJ2-7; CDR3aa: CASSRVRTGTGSHEQYF; CDR3nt: TGCGCCAGCAGCCGGGTCCGAACCGGGACAGGGAGTCACGAGCAGTACTTC
v_gene: TRBV27; d_gene: TRBD1; abundance: .; j_gene: TRBJ1-6; CDR3aa: CATSTGENSPLHF; CDR3nt: TGTGCCACTTCAACAGGGGAAAATTCACCCCTCCACTTT
v_gene: TRBV9; d_gene: .; abundance: many; j_gene: TRBJ1-2; CDR3aa: CASSVATGPNYGYTF; CDR3nt: TGTGCCAGCAGCGTAGCTACAGGGCCCAACTATGGCTACACCTTC
v_gene: TRBV29-1; d_gene: TRBD2; abundance: few; j_gene: TRBJ2-1; CDR3aa: CSVVGGRGYNEQFF; CDR3nt: TGCAGCGTTGTGGGCGGGAGAGGCTACAATGAGCAGTTCTTC
v_gene: TRBV20-1; d_gene: .; abundance: .; j_gene: TRBJ2-2; CDR3aa: CSAPLRNTGELFF; CDR3nt: TGCAGTGCTCCGCTACGGAACACCGGGGAGCTGTTTTTT
v_gene: TRBV6-2/TRBV6-3; d_gene: .; abundance: few; j_gene: TRBJ2-5; CDR3aa: CASSYSKTQYF; CDR3nt: TGTGCCAGCAGTTACTCGAAGACCCAGTACTTC
v_gene: TRBV7-8; d_gene: .; abundance: many; j_gene: TRBJ1-3; CDR3aa: CASSSRGSTTANSGNTIYF; CDR3nt: TGTGCCAGCAGCTCCAGGGGAAGTACAACTGCTAACTCTGGAAACACCATATATTTT
v_gene: TRBV15; d_gene: TRBD1; abundance: .; j_gene: TRBJ1-4; CDR3aa: CATSRTTGTAEREKLFF; CDR3nt: TGTGCCACCAGCAGAACGACAGGGACAGCCGAAAGGGAAAAACTGTTTTTT
v_gene: TRBV5-8; d_gene: .; abundance: .; j_gene: TRBJ1-2; CDR3aa: CASSLGRDMNYGYTF; CDR3nt: TGTGCCAGCAGCTTGGGGCGGGACATGAACTATGGCTACACCTTC
v_gene: TRBV5-1; d_gene: .; abundance: .; j_gene: TRBJ2-2; CDR3aa: CASSLEQGLLSGELFF; CDR3nt: TGCGCCAGCAGCTTGGAACAGGGTCTTTTGTCCGGGGAGCTGTTTTTT